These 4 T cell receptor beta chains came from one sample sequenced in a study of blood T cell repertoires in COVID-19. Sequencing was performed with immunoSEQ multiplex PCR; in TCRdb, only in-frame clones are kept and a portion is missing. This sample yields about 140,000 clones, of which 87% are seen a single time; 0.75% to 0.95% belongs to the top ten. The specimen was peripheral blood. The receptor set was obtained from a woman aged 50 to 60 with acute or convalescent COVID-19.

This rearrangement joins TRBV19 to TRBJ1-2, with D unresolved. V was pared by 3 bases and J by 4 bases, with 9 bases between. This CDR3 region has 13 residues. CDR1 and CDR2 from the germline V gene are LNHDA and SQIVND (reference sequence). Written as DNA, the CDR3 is TGTGCCAGTAGTATTGGGCAGGCCTATGGCTACACCTTC. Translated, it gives CASSIGQAYGYTF.

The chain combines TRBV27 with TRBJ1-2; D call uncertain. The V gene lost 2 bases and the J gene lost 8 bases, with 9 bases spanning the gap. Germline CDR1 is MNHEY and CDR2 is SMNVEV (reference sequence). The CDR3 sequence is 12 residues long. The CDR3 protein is CASSLTGGGYTF. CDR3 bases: TGTGCCAGCAGTTTAACGGGTGGGGGCTACACCTTC.

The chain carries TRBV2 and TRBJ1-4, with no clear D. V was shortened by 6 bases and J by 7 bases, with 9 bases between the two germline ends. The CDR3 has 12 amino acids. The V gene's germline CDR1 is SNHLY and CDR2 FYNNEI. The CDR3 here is CASSLALEKLFF. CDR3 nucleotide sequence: TGTGCCAGCAGCCTGGCCCTTGAAAAACTGTTTTTT.

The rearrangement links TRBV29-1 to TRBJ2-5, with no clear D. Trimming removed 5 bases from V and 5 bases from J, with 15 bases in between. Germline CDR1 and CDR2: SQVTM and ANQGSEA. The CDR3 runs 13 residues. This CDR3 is CSVRKSNIETQYF. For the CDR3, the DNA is TGCAGCGTTCGAAAATCTAATATTGAGACCCAGTACTTC.